This T cell receptor beta chain was retrieved from a study of blood T cell repertoires in COVID-19. TCRdb keeps only in-frame clones here, not all; method: immunoSEQ multiplex PCR. The sample lists about 240,000 clones, roughly 88% occurring once. The germline V and J ends were trimmed by 4 bases and 8 bases, with 20 bases remaining between them. CDR1 is SNHLY, CDR2 FYNNEI, per germline. The CDR3 consists of 15 residues. The chain is built from TRBV2 and TRBJ1-2; D may be TRBD1 (5 bases). The source is a man older than 75 with acute or convalescent COVID-19. The sample taken for sequencing was peripheral blood. The CDR3 spells CASSGAGRGVGGYTF. The CDR3 DNA sequence: TGTGCCAGCAGTGGCGCGGGACGAGGGGTTGGGGGCTACACCTTC.